This T cell receptor (beta chain) was sequenced for a study of T cell clonality in common variable immunodeficiency (dated by TCRdb to between 2015 and 2017). What the work shows at the level of the full study, not this receptor alone: Correlations of repertoire features with clinical complications were constrained by heterogeneity among patients within the CVID cohort. Compared with healthy controls, CVID subjects showed increased TCRbeta clonality (t-test p = 0.018), a feature most characteristic of about a third of subjects. CVID TCRbeta sequences were reported to have fewer deletions and N-nucleotide insertions and to lack highly modified clones with 13 or more V deletions. Healthy controls shared more TCRbeta clones with each other than CVID subjects shared among themselves (p < 0.0001). The authors noted that sequencing repertoires of T cell subpopulations would be needed to clarify what caused the increased clonality in CVID. Even though DNA input was the same, control samples had an average of roughly 76,000 unique sequences each, compared with roughly 30,000 in CVID samples.

Both CVID patients and healthy controls were predominantly of Caucasian heritage. Heparinized peripheral whole blood samples of about 5 to 8.5 ml were collected from each donor. Genomic DNA from adults with common variable immune deficiency (CVID) and from healthy adult controls was used to sequence TCRbeta CDR3 repertoires. The control group was made up of some 22 healthy adult volunteers (roughly ten male and around twelve female) whose ages ranged from roughly 20 to 66 years, with a mean age of roughly 33. To isolate peripheral blood mononuclear cells, diluted blood was subjected to density centrifugation over Hypaque 1077 or Ficoll-Paque. Genomic DNA was extracted from unsorted mononuclear cells by Qiagen column purification or by a centrifugation-based method. This clone has ten or more counts. The target of this receptor is not known. The CDR3 end is not reached by the read, which stops 3 residues before it; the germline J gene fills it in.

CVID samples and control samples contributed equivalent amounts of genomic DNA as sequencing input. For every sample, a 60 bp segment covering the rearranged TCRbeta CDR3 region was amplified and then sequenced. The immunoSEQ assay, a bias-corrected multiplex PCR with high-throughput sequencing, was employed for TCRbeta amplification. Per the source publication's procedure: Each unique nucleotide sequence was treated as a clone and annotated with V, D and J genes, copy number and frequency. Sequences were labeled productive if in frame, and non-productive if out of frame or containing stop codons. As previously described, clonality was computed from Shannon's entropy. The predicted amino acid sequences of productive clones were used to derive the mean CDR3 Kyte-Doolittle hydropathy. Hierarchical clustering of scaled V gene usage was performed with the R hclust function using Manhattan distance and complete linkage. Clone sharing by CDR3 amino acid sequence was assessed by resampling 12 repertoires per group over 100 rounds. The repertoires were screened for more than 55 published EBV-specific TCRbeta sequences and around 240 published CMV-specific TCRbeta sequences. After two CVID samples that produced fewer than 10,000 sequences were dropped from the analysis, some 42 CVID repertoires remained. The source is immuneACCESS, and TCRdb retained only in-frame sequences with V and J called. Part of the clones is not carried over; for the studies checked, unresolved V genes explain less than half of this, and the remainder is unexplained. The V and J calls and clone size were taken over from that table, and D and trimming were inferred from the DNA. This sample has about 52,000 clones in the table, none counted a single time. The ten biggest clones cover roughly 1.8% of the sample.

Via the germline V gene, CDR1 is KGHSH and CDR2 LQKENI. Reading from cysteine to phenylalanine, the CDR3 counts 16 amino acids. The DNA covers only part of the CDR3, 39 bases in frame from base 1. The V end gives up 3 bases and the J end 3 bases, leaving 6 bases in the junction not matched to a gene. Here the chain combines TRBV18 and TRBJ2-7; 12 bases in the junction line up with TRBD2. Input material: peripheral blood mononuclear cells. The sequence was collected from a person between 18 and 75 years old in good health. The sequenced part of the CDR3 DNA is TGTGCCAGCTCACCCAAAGGACTAGCGGGAAACTACGAG. It translates to CASSPKGLAGNYE. In full, the CDR3 is CASSPKGLAGNYEQYF.